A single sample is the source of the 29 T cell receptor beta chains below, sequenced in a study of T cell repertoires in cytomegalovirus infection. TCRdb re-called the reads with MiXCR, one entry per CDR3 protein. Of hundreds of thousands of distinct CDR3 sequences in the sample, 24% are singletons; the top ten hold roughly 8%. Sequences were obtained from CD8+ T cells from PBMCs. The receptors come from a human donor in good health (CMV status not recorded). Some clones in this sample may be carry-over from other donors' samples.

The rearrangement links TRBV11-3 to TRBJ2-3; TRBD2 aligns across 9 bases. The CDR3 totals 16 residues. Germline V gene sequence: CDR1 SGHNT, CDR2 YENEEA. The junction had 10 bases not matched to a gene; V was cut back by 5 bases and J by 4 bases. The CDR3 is CASSIRGSGGSDTQYF. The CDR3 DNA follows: TGTGCCAGCAGCATCCGGGGTAGCGGGGGATCAGATACGCAGTATTTT.

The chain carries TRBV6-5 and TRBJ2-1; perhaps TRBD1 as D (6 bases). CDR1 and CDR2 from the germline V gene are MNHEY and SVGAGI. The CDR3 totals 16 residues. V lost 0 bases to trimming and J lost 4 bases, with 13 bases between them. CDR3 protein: CASSYSIRDTYNEQFF. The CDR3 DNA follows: TGTGCCAGCAGTTACTCCATCAGGGACACATACAATGAGCAGTTCTTC.

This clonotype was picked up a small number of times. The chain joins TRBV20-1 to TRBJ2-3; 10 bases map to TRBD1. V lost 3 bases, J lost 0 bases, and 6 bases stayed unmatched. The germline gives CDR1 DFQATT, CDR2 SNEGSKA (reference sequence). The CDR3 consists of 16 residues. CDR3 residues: CSARALGQGSTDTQYF. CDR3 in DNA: TGCAGTGCTAGGGCTCTGGGACAGGGGAGCACAGATACGCAGTATTTT.

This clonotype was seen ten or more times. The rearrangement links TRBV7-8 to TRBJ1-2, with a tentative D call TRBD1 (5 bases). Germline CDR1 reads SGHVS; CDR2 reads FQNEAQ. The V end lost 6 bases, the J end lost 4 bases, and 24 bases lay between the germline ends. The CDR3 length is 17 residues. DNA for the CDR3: TGTGCCAGCAGATCGGAGCAAGGGGTCTTTGTACGCTATGGCTACACCTTC. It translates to CASRSEQGVFVRYGYTF.

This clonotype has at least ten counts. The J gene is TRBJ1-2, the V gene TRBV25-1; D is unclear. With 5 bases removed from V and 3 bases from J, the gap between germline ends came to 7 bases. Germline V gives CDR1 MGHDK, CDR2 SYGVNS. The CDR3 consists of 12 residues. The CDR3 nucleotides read TGTGCCAGCAGTTCTACCGACTATGGCTACACCTTC. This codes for CASSSTDYGYTF.

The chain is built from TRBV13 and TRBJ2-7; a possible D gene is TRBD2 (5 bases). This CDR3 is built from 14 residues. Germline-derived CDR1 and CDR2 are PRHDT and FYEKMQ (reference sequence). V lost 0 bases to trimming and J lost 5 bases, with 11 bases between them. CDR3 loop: CASSLGGLTHEQYF. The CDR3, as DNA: TGTGCCAGCAGCTTAGGTGGACTGACCCACGAGCAGTACTTC.

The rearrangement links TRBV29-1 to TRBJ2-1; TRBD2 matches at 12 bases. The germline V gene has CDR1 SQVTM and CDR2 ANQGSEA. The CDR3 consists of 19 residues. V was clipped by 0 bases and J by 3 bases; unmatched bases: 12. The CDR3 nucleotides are TGCAGCGTTGAAGATCGGGCGACTAGCGGGGGAAACGTCTACAATGAGCAGTTCTTC. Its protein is CSVEDRATSGGNVYNEQFF.

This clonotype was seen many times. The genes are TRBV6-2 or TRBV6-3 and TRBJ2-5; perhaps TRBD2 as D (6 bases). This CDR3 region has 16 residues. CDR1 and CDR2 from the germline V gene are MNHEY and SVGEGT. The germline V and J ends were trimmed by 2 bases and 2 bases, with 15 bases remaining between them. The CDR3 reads CASSYPGTGIQETQYF. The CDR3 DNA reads TGTGCCAGCAGTTACCCGGGGACTGGGATTCAAGAGACCCAGTACTTC.

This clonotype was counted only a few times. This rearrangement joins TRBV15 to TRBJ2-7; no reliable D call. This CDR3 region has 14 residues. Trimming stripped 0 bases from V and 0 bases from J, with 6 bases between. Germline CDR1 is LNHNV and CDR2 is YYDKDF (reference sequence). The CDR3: CATSRDDGSYEQYF. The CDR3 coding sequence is TGTGCCACCAGCAGAGATGACGGCTCCTACGAGCAGTACTTC.

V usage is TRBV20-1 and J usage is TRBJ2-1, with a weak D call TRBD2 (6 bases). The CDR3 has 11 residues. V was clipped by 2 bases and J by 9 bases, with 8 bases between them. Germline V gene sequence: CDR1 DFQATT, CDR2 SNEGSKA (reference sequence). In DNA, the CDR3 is TGCAGTGCTAGAACTAGCATTGAGCAGTTCTTC. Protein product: CSARTSIEQFF.

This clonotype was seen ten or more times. The chain's CDR3 is CASSQLRTYNEQFF. The DNA of the CDR3 is TGTGCCAGCAGCCAACTTCGTACCTACAATGAGCAGTTCTTC. This sequence joins TRBV6-1 and TRBJ2-1; D is uncertain. Germline CDR1 MNHNS, CDR2 SASEGT. V lost 6 bases to trimming and J lost 2 bases, with 11 bases between them. This CDR3 contains 14 residues.

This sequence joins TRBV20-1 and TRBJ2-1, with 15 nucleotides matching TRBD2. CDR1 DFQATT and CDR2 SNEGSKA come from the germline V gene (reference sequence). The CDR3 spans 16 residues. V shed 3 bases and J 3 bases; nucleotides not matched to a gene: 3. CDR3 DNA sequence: TGCAGTGCTAGGGGACTAGCGGGGGGATACTACAATGAGCAGTTCTTC. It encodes CSARGLAGGYYNEQFF.

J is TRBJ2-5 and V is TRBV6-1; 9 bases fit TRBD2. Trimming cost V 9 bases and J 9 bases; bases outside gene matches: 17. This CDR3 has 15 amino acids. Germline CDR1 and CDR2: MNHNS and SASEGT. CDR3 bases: TGTGCCAGTTCGGGGTTGCGGGGGGGCCCCGAGTCCCAGTACTTC. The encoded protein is CASSGLRGGPESQYF.

CDR3 sequence: CASSQMGLARSYNEQFF. CDR3 in DNA: TGTGCCAGCAGTCAAATGGGACTAGCACGATCTTACAATGAGCAGTTCTTC. The chain uses TRBV6-2 or TRBV6-3 and TRBJ2-1; TRBD2 agrees at 9 bases. Trimming removed 5 bases from V and 4 bases from J; junction bases left unmatched: 12. This CDR3 region has 17 residues. Per the germline V gene, CDR1 is MNHEY and CDR2 is SVGEGT.

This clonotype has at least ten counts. As DNA, the CDR3 is TGTGCCAGCAGCTTGGGGGGCTTTGGCTACACCTTC. It yields the protein CASSLGGFGYTF. The chain joins TRBV5-6 to TRBJ1-2, with a tentative D call TRBD1 (5 bases). Germline V gene lookup returns CDR1 SGHDT and CDR2 YYEEEE. Trimming pared 0 bases from V and 7 bases from J, leaving 7 bases between. The CDR3 is 12 amino acids.

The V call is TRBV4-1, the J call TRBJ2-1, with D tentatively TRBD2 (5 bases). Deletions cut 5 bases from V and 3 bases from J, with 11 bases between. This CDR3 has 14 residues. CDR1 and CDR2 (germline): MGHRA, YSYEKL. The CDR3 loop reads CASSYGRDYNEQFF. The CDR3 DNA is TGCGCCAGCAGCTATGGACGGGACTACAATGAGCAGTTCTTC.

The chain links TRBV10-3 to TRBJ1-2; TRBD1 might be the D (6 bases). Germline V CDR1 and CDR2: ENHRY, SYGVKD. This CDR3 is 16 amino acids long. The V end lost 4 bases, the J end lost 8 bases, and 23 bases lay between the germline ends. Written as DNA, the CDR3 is TGTGCCATCAGTGGTGGGCAGGGGATTGTCAGCCACGGCTACACCTTC. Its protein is CAISGGQGIVSHGYTF.

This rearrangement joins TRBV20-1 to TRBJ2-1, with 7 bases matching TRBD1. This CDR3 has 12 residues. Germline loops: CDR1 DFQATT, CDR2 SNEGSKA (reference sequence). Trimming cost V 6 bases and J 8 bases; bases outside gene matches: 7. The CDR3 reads CSARLQGYEQFF. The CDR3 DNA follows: TGCAGTGCCAGGCTACAGGGGTATGAGCAGTTCTTC.

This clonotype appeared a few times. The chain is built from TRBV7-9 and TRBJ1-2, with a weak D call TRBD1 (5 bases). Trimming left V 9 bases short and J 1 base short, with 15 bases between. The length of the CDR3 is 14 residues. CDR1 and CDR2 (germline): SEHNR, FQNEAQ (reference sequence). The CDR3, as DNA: TGTGCCAGTATGCGGGACGGTCATAACTATGGCTACACCTTC. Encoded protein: CASMRDGHNYGYTF.

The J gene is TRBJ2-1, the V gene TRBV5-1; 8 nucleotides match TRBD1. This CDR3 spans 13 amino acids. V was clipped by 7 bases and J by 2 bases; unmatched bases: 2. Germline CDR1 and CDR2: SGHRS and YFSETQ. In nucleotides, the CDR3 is TGCGCCAGCGCGACAGGGGCCTACAATGAGCAGTTCTTC. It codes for CASATGAYNEQFF.

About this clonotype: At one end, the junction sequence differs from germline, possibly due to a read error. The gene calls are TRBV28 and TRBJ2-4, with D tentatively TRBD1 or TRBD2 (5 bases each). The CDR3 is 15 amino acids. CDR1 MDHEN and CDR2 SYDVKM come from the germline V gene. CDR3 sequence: CASSLMDSRDDIEYF. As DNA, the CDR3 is TGTGCCAGCAGTTTGATGGACTCTAGGGACGACATTGAGTACTTC. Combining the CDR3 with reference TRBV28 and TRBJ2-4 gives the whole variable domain DVKVTQSSRYLVKRTGEKVFLECVQDMDHENMFWYRQDPGLGLRLIYFSYDVKMKEKGDIPEGYSVSREKKERFSLILESASTNQTSMYLCASSLMDSRDDIEYFGAGTRLSVL.

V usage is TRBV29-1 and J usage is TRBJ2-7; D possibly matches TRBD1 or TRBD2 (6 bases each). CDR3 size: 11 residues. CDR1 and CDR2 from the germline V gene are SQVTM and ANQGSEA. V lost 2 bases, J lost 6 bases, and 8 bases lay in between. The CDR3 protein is CSVERGLEQYF. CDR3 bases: TGCAGCGTTGAACGGGGGCTCGAGCAGTACTTC.

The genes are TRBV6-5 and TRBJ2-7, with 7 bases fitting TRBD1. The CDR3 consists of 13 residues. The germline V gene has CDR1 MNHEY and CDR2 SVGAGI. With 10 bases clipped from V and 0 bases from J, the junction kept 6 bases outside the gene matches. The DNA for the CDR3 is TGTGCCACCACACGGGACAGCTCCTACGAGCAGTACTTC. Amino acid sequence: CATTRDSSYEQYF.

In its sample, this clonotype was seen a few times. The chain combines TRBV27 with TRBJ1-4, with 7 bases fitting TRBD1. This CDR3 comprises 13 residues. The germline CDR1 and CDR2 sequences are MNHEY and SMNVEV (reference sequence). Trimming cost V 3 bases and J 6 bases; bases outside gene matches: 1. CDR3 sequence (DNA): TGTGCCAGCAGTTTGACAGGGTATGAAAAACTGTTTTTT. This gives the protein CASSLTGYEKLFF.

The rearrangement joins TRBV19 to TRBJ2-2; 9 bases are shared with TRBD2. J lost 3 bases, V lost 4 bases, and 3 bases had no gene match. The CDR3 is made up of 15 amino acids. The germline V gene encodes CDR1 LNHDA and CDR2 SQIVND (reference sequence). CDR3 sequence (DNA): TGTGCCAGTAGTAAGCGGGGGGAGTACACCGGGGAGCTGTTTTTT. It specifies CASSKRGEYTGELFF.

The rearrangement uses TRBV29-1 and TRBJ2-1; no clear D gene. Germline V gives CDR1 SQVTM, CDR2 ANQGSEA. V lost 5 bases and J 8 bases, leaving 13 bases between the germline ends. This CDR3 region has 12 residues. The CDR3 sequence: CSVQYYGDEQFF. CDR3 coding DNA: TGCAGCGTTCAGTACTATGGGGATGAGCAGTTCTTC.

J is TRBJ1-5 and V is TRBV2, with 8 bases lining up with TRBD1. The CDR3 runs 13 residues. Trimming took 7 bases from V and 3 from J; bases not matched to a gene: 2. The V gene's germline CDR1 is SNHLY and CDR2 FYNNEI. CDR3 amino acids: CASKGQVNQPQHF. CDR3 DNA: TGTGCCAGCAAGGGACAGGTCAATCAGCCCCAGCATTTT.

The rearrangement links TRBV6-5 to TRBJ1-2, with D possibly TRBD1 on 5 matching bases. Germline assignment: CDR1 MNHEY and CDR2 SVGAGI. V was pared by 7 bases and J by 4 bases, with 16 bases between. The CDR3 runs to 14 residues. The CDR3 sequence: CASTDWTTGYGYTF. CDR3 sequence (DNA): TGTGCCAGCACCGACTGGACAACAGGCTATGGCTACACCTTC.

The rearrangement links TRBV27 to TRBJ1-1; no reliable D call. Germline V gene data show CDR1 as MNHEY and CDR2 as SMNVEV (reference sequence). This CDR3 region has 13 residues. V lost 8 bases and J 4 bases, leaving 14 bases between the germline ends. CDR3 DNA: TGTGCCAGCCGTACGTCATTAGCCACTGAAGCTTTCTTT. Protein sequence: CASRTSLATEAFF.